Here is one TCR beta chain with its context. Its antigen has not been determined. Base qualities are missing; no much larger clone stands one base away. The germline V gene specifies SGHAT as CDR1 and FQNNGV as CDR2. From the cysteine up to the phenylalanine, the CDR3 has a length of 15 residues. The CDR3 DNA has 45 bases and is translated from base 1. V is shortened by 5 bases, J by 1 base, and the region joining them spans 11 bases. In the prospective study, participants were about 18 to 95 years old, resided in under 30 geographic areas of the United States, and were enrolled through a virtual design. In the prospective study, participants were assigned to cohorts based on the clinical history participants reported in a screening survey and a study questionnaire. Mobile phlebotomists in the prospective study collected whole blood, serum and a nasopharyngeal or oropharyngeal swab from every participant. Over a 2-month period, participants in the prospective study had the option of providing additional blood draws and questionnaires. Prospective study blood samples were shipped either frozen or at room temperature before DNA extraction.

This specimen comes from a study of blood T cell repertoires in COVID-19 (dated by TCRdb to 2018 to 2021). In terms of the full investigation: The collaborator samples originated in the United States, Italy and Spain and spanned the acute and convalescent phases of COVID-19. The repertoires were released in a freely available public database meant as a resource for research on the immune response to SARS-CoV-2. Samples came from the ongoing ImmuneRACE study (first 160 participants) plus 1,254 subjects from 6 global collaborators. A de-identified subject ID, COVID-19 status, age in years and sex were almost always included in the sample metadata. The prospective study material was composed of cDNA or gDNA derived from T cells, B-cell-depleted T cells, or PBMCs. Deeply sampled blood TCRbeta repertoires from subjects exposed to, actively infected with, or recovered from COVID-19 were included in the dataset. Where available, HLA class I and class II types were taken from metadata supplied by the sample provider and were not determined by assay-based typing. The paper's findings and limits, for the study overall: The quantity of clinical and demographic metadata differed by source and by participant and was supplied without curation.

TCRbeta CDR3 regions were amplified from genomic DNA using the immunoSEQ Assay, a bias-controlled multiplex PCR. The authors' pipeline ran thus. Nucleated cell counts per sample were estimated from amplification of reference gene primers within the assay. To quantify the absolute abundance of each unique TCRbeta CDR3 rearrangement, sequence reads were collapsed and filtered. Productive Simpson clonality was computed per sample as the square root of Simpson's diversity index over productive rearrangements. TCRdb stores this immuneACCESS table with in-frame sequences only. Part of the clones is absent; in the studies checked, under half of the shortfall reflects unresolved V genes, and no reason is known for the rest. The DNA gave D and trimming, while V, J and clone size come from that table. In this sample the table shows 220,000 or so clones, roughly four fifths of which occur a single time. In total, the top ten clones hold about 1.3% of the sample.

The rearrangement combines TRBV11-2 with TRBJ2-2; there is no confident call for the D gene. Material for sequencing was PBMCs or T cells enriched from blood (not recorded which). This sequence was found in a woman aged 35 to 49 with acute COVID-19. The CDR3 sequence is CASSDLWKNTGELFF. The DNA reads TGTGCCAGCAGCGACTTATGGAAGAACACCGGGGAGCTGTTTTTT.